Listed below are T cell receptor beta chains from one sample, sequenced in a study of cytomegalovirus exposure and HLA in healthy donors. Generated by immunoSEQ multiplex PCR, the TCRdb table keeps only in-frame clones and is missing some. The sample records approximately 150,000 clones, over 60% being singletons. The sequenced sample consisted of PBMCs. The source is a woman aged 18-30 years in good health and CMV-seronegative. CDR3s include the opening cysteine and the closing phenylalanine or tryptophan. D genes are given only for firm matches. Only some rows state a clone size, as once, few, many or a class for expanded clones.

TRBD1	TRBJ2-1	NA	TRBV9	15	CASSVDRGFGNEQFF	TGTGCCAGCAGTGTGGACAGGGGTTTTGGCAATGAGCAGTTCTTC
TRBD1	TRBJ1-6	NA	TRBV9	16	CASNVGTGAYNSPLHF	TGTGCCAGCAACGTAGGGACAGGCGCTTATAATTCACCCCTCCACTTT
NA	TRBJ2-7	NA	TRBV19	14	CASSWRGRAYEQYF	TGTGCCAGTAGTTGGAGGGGAAGGGCCTACGAGCAGTACTTC
NA	TRBJ1-1	NA	TRBV5-1	16	CASSHGMGGLNTEAFF	TGCGCCAGCAGCCACGGGATGGGGGGATTGAACACTGAAGCTTTCTTT
NA	TRBJ1-3	few	TRBV7-8	13	CASSLLSRNTIYF	TGTGCCAGCAGCTTACTTTCCCGAAACACCATATATTTT
NA	TRBJ2-1	NA	TRBV5-1	17	CASSLGVVLATDNEQFF	TGCGCCAGCAGCTTGGGGGTTGTACTAGCTACCGACAATGAGCAGTTCTTC
TRBD2	TRBJ2-2	NA	TRBV10-1	17	CASSEGLAGSNTGELFF	TGCGCCAGCAGTGAGGGACTAGCGGGATCAAACACCGGGGAGCTGTTTTTT
NA	TRBJ2-5	NA	TRBV28	16	CASRGADRTSQETQYF	TGTGCCAGCAGGGGGGCCGACAGGACCTCCCAAGAGACCCAGTACTTC
TRBD1	TRBJ1-1	NA	TRBV5-1	18	CASSPRSGTGILNAEAFF	TGCGCCAGCAGCCCCCGGTCCGGGACAGGCATCTTAAACGCTGAAGCTTTCTTT
TRBD2	TRBJ2-1	few	TRBV2	10	CAGGGNEQFF	TGTGCCGGGGGGGGCAATGAGCAGTTCTTC
TRBD1	TRBJ2-7	NA	TRBV6-5	16	CASSYSKDRGGYEQYF	TGTGCCAGCAGTTACTCGAAGGACAGGGGAGGGTACGAGCAGTACTTC
NA	TRBJ1-1	NA	TRBV19	21	CASSIIPSQKGDNLGNTEAFF	TGTGCCAGTAGTATTATTCCGTCACAGAAAGGGGACAATTTAGGGAACACTGAAGCTTTCTTT
NA	TRBJ1-6	NA	TRBV30	13	CAWTPGTNSPLHF	TGTGCCTGGACTCCGGGTACGAATTCACCCCTCCACTTT
NA	TRBJ2-5	few	TRBV19	12	CASSESRETQYF	TGTGCCAGTAGCGAGTCTAGAGAGACCCAGTACTTC
TRBD2	TRBJ2-3	NA	TRBV29-1	15	CSAAPSGGFTDTQYF	TGCAGCGCAGCGCCGAGCGGGGGGTTCACAGATACGCAGTATTTT
NA	TRBJ1-4	few	TRBV14	17	CASSQDFPAEFNEKLFF	TGTGCCAGCAGCCAAGATTTCCCGGCGGAGTTCAATGAAAAACTGTTTTTT
NA	TRBJ1-5	NA	TRBV10-3	14	CAISESKLNQPQHF	TGTGCCATCAGTGAGTCGAAACTGAATCAGCCCCAGCATTTT
TRBD2	TRBJ2-1	few	TRBV5-4	15	CASSSGLPSYNEQFF	TGTGCCAGCAGCTCGGGACTACCGTCCTACAATGAGCAGTTCTTC
NA	TRBJ1-5	NA	TRBV2	14	CASSGTISNQPQHF	TGTGCCAGCAGCGGGACAATTAGCAATCAGCCCCAGCATTTT
TRBD1	TRBJ1-4	NA	TRBV7-2	13	CASSSWTGEKLFF	TGTGCCAGCAGCTCCTGGACAGGTGAAAAACTGTTTTTT
TRBD2	TRBJ2-1	NA	TRBV4-1	17	CASSHESGASSYNEQFF	TGCGCCAGCAGCCACGAAAGCGGGGCAAGCTCCTACAATGAGCAGTTCTTC
NA	TRBJ1-4	few	TRBV9	14	CASSAQALNEKLFF	TGTGCCAGCAGTGCACAGGCGCTTAATGAAAAACTGTTTTTT
TRBD1	TRBJ1-4	NA	TRBV5-8	15	CASSRWTGLHEKLFF	TGTGCCAGCAGCCGATGGACAGGTCTTCATGAAAAACTGTTTTTT
NA	TRBJ1-2	NA	TRBV4-3	15	CASSQESGSGYGYTF	TGCGCCAGCAGCCAAGAGTCGGGGTCGGGCTATGGCTACACCTTC
NA	TRBJ2-2	NA	TRBV5-1	14	CASSLGGNTGELFF	TGCGCCAGCAGCTTGGGCGGGAACACCGGGGAGCTGTTTTTT
NA	TRBJ1-2	once	TRBV19	13	CASSIQGGYGYTF	TGTGCCAGTAGTATTCAGGGTGGCTATGGCTACACCTTC
NA	TRBJ1-2	NA	TRBV6-1	12	CASSAGSYGYTF	TGTGCCAGCAGTGCGGGAAGCTATGGCTACACCTTC
TRBD1	TRBJ1-3	NA	TRBV6-1	17	CASSEVSTGLTGNTIYF	TGTGCCAGCAGTGAAGTATCGACAGGGCTTACTGGAAACACCATATATTTT
NA	TRBJ1-2	NA	TRBV6-1	14	CASSSGGPFSGYTF	TGTGCCAGCAGTTCGGGAGGGCCCTTCTCTGGCTACACCTTC
NA	TRBJ1-4	NA	TRBV18	14	CASSPSGRNEKLFF	TGTGCCAGCTCACCCTCGGGGAGAAATGAAAAACTGTTTTTT
NA	TRBJ1-6	NA	TRBV4-3	16	CASSQAGGIYNSPLHF	TGCGCCAGCAGCCAAGCGGGGGGTATCTATAATTCACCCCTCCACTTT
TRBD1	TRBJ1-6	NA	TRBV9	16	CASSGTGTAYNSPLHF	TGTGCCAGCAGCGGGACAGGGACAGCGTATAATTCACCCCTCCACTTT
TRBD2	TRBJ2-3	NA	TRBV15	15	CATSSRSGGADTQYF	TGTGCCACCAGCAGTCGGAGCGGGGGTGCAGATACGCAGTATTTT
TRBD2	TRBJ2-2	NA	TRBV14	17	CASSPRLAGVRTGELFF	TGTGCCAGCAGCCCGCGACTAGCGGGAGTAAGGACCGGGGAGCTGTTTTTT
TRBD1	TRBJ1-2	NA	TRBV19	15	CASSGPLGQNYGYTF	TGTGCCAGTAGTGGCCCTTTGGGACAGAACTATGGCTACACCTTC
NA	TRBJ2-1	NA	TRBV27	13	CASSLRVYNEQFF	TGTGCCAGCAGTTTAAGAGTCTACAATGAGCAGTTCTTC
NA	TRBJ1-1	NA	TRBV18	14	CASSPPGQNTEAFF	TGTGCCAGCTCACCACCGGGCCAGAACACTGAAGCTTTCTTT
TRBD1	TRBJ2-1	NA	TRBV10-3	15	CAISGQGASYNEQFF	TGTGCCATCAGTGGACAGGGAGCATCCTACAATGAGCAGTTCTTC
NA	TRBJ1-1	NA	TRBV7-3	14	CASSLAPGNTEAFF	TGTGCCAGCAGCTTAGCACCGGGAAACACTGAAGCTTTCTTT
TRBD1	TRBJ1-1	NA	TRBV19	18	CASSIDRNRGFGRTEAFF	TGTGCCAGTAGTATAGATCGCAACAGGGGATTTGGCCGCACTGAAGCTTTCTTT